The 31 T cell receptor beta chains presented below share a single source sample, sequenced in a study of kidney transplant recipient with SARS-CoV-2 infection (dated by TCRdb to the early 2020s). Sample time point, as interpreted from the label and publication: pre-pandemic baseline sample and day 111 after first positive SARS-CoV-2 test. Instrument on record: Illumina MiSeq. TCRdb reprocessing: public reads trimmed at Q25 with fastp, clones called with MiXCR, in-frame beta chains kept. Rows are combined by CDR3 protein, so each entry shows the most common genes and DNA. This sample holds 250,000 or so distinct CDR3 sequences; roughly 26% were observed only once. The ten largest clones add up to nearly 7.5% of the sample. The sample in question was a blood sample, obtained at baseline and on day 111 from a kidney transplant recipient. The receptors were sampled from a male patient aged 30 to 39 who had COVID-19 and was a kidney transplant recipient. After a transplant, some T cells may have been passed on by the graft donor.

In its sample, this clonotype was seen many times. The CDR3 DNA sequence: TGTGCCAGCAGTTTACCGGACTCTGGAAACACCATATATTTT. It is translated as CASSLPDSGNTIYF. The chain is built from TRBV28 and TRBJ1-3; D unresolved. This CDR3 is built from 14 residues. Per the germline V gene, CDR1 is MDHEN and CDR2 is SYDVKM. V dropped 2 bases and J dropped 0 bases, with 5 bases sitting between them.

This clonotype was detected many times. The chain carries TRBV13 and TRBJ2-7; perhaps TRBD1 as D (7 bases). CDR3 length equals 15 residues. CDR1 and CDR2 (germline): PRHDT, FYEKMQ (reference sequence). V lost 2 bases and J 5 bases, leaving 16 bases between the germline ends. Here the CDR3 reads CASSLRTGRGHEQYF. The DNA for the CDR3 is TGTGCCAGCAGCTTAAGGACAGGCCGGGGGCACGAGCAGTACTTC.

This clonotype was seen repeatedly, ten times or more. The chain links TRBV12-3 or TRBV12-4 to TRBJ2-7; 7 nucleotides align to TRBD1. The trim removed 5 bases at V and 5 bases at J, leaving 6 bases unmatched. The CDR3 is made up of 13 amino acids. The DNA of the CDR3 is TGTGCCAGCAGTAGCGACAGGGTCAACGAGCAGTACTTC. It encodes CASSSDRVNEQYF.

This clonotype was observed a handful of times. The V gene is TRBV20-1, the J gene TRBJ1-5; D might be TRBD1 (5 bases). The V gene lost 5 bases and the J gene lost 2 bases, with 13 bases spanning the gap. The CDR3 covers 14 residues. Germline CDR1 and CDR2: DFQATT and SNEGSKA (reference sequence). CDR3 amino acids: CSAGGGRGNQPQHF. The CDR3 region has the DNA TGCAGTGCTGGGGGGGGACGGGGCAATCAGCCCCAGCATTTT.

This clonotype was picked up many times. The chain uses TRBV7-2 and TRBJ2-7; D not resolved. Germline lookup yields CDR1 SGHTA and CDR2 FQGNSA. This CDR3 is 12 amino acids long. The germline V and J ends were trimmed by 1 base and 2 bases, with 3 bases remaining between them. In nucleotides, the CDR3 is TGTGCCAGCAGCTTAGTGCCCTACGAGCAGTACTTC. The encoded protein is CASSLVPYEQYF.

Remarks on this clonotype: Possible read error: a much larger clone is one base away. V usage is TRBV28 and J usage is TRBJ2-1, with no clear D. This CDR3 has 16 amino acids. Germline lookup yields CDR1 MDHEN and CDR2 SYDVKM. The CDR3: CASGLSSAGRYNEQFF. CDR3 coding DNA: TGTGCCAGCGGTTTATCCTCCGCCGGCCGTTACAATGAGCAGTTCTTC.

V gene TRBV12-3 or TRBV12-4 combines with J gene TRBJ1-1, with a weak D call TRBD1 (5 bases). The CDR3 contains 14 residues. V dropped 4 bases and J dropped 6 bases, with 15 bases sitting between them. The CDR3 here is CASSSRGADAEAFF. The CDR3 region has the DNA TGTGCCAGCAGTTCCCGAGGGGCGGATGCTGAAGCTTTCTTT.

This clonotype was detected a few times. CDR3 in amino acids: CASSFSIMTVSSYNEQFF. For the CDR3, the DNA is TGTGCCAGCAGCTTTTCCATCATGACCGTGAGCTCCTACAATGAGCAGTTCTTC. V usage is TRBV5-8 and J usage is TRBJ2-1; D remains unclear. V gave up 2 bases and J gave up 0 bases, with 18 bases separating them. From germline, CDR1 is SGHTS and CDR2 YDEGEE. CDR3 size: 18 residues.

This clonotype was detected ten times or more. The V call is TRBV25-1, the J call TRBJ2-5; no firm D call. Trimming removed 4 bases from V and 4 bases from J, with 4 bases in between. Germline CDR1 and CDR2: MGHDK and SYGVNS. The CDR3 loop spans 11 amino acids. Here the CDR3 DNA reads TGTGCCAGCAGTGTAACAGAGACCCAGTACTTC. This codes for CASSVTETQYF. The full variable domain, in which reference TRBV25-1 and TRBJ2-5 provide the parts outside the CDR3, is EADIYQTPRYLVIGTGKKITLECSQTMGHDKMYWYQQDPGMELHLIHYSYGVNSTEKGDLSSESTVSRIRTEHFPLTLESARPSHTSQYLCASSVTETQYFGPGTRLLVL.

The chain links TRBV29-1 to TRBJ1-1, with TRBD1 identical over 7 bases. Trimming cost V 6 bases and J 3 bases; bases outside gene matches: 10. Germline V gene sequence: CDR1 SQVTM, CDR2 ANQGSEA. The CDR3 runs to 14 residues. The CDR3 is CSVARTQGDTEAFF. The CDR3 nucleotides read TGCAGCGTCGCTAGAACTCAGGGGGACACTGAAGCTTTCTTT. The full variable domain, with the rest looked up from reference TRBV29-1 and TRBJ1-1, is SAVISQKPSRDICQRGTSLTIQCQVDSQVTMMFWYRQQPGQSLTLIATANQGSEATYESGFVIDKFPISRPNLTFSTLTVSNMSPEDSSIYLCSVARTQGDTEAFFGQGTRLTVV.

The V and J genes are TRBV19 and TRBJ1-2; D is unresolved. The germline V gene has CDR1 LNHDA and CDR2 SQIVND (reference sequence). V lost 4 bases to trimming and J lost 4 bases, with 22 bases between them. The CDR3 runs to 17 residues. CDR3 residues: CASSTAKTNRKTYGYTF. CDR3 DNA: TGTGCCAGTAGTACCGCGAAGACAAATCGAAAGACCTATGGCTACACCTTC.

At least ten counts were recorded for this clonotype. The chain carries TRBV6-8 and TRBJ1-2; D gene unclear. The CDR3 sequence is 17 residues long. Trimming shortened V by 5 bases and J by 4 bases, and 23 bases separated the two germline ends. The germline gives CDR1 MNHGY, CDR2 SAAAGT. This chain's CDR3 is CASSLALRSRKTYGYTF. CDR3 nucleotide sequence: TGTGCCAGCAGTCTTGCCCTACGCTCTAGAAAGACCTATGGCTACACCTTC.

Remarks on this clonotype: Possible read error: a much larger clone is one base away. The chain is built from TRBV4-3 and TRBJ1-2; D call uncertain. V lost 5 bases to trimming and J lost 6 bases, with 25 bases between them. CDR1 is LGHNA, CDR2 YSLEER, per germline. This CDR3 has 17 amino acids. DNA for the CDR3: TGCGCCAGCAGCTCTGCCGGAGGACGTCGAAAGACCCATGGCTACACCTTC. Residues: CASSSAGGRRKTHGYTF.

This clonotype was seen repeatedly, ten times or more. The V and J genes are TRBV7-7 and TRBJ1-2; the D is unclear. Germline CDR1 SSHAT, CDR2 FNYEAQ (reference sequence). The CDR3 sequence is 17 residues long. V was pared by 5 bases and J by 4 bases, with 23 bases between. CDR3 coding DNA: TGTGCCAGCAGCAGGGTCAATAAGTGCCGAAAGACCTATGGCTACACCTTC. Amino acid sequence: CASSRVNKCRKTYGYTF.

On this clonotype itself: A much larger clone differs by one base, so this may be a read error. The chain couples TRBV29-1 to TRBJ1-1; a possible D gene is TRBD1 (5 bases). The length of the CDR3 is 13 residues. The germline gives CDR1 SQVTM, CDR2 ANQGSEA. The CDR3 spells CNVDLSQGSEAFF. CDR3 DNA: TGCAACGTTGACTTAAGCCAGGGAAGTGAAGCTTTCTTT.

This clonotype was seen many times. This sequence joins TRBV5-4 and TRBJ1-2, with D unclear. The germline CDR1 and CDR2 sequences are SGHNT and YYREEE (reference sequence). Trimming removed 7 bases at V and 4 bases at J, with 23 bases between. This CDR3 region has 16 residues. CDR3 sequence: CASPITVPGKTYGYTF. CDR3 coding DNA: TGTGCCAGCCCAATCACCGTACCAGGAAAGACCTATGGCTACACCTTC.

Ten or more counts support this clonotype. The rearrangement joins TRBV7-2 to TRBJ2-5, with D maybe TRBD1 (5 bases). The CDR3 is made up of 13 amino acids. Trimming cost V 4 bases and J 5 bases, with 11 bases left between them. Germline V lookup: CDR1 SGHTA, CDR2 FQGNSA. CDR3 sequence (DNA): TGTGCCAGCAGCTCCGGACAAGGGGAGACCCAGTACTTC. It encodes CASSSGQGETQYF.

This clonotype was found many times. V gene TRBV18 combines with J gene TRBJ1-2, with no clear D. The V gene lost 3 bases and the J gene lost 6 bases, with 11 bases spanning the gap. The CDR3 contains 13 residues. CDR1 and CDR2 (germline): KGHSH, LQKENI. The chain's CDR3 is CASSPAGSNGYTF. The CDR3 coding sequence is TGTGCCAGCTCACCGGCAGGTTCTAATGGCTACACCTTC.

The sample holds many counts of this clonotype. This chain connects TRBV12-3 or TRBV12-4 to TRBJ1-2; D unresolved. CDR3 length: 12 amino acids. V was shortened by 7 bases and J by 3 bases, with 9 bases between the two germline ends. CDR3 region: CASTRGDYGYTF. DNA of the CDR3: TGTGCCAGCACCCGTGGGGACTATGGCTACACCTTC.

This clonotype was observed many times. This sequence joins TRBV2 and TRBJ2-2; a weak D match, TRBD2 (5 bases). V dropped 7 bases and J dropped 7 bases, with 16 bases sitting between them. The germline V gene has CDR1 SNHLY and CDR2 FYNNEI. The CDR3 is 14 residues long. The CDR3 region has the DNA TGTGCCAGCATCTTAGGGCAGGAGGTCGGGGAGCTGTTTTTT. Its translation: CASILGQEVGELFF.

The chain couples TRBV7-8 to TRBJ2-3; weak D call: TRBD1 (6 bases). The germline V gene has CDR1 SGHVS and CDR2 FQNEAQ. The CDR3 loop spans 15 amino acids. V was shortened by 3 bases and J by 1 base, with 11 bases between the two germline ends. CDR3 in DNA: TGTGCCAGCAGCTTCGGTGGGGGCGGCACAGATACGCAGTATTTT. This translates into CASSFGGGGTDTQYF.

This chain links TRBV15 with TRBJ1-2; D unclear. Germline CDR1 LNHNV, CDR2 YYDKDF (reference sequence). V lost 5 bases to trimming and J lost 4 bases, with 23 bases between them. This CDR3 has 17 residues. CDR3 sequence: CATSPWIRCGKTYGYTF. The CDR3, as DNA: TGTGCCACCAGCCCATGGATAAGGTGTGGGAAGACCTATGGCTACACCTTC. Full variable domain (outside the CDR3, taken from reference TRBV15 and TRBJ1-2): DAMVIQNPRYQVTQFGKPVTLSCSQTLNHNVMYWYQQKSSQAPKLLFHYYDKDFNNEADTPDNFQSRRPNTSFCFLDIRSPGLGDTAMYLCATSPWIRCGKTYGYTFGSGTRLTVV.

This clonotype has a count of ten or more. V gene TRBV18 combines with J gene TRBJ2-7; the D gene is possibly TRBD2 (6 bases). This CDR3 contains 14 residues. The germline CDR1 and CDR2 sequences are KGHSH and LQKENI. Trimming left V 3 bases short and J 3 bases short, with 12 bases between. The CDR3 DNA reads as TGTGCCAGCTCACCTCGACCGGGAGACTACGAGCAGTACTTC. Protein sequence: CASSPRPGDYEQYF.

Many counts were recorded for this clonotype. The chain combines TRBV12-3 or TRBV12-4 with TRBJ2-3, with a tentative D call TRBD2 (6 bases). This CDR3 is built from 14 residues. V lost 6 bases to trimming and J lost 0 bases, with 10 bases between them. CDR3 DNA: TGTGCCAGCAGACCCGGGACTAGCACAGATACGCAGTATTTT. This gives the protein CASRPGTSTDTQYF.

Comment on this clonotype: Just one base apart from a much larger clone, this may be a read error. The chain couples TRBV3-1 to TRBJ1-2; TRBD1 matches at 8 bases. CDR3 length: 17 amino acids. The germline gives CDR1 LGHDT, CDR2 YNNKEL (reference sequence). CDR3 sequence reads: CASSQNRGMADNYDYTF. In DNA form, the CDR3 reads TGTGCCAGCAGCCAAAACAGGGGGATGGCTGACAACTATGACTACACCTTC.

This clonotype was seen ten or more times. CDR3 loop: CSWKSQGRETQYF. CDR3 DNA: TGCAGTTGGAAATCACAAGGCCGAGAGACCCAGTACTTC. The rearrangement links TRBV20-1 to TRBJ2-5; no firm D call. V was shortened by 8 bases and J by 4 bases, with 17 bases between the two germline ends. This CDR3 spans 13 amino acids. Per germline, CDR1 DFQATT and CDR2 SNEGSKA (reference sequence).

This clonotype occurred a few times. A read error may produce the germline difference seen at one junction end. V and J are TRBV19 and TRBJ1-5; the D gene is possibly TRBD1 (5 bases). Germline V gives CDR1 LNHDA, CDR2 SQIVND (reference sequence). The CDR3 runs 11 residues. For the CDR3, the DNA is TGTGCCAGTAGTACAGGCCGTTCCAGGGATTTT. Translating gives CASSTGRSRDF.

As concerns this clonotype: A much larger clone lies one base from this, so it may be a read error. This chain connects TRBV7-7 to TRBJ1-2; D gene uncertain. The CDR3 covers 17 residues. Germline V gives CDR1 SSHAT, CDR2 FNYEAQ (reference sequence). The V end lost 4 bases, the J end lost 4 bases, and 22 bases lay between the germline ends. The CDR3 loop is CASSSTCKCRKAYGYTF. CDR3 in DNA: TGTGCCAGCAGCTCCACCTGTAAGTGCCGAAAGGCCTATGGCTACACCTTC.

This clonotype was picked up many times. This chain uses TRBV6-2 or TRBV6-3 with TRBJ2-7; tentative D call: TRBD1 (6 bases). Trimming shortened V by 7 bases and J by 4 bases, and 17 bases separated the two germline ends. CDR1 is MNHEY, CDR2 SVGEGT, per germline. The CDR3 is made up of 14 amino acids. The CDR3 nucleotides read TGTGCCAGCACTTCTCCTGGACAGAAGTACGAGCAGTACGTC. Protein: CASTSPGQKYEQYV.

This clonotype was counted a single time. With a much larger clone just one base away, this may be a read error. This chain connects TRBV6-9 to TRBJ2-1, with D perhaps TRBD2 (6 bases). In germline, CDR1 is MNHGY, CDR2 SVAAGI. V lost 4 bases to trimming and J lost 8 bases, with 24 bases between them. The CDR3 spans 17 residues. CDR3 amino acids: CASSSTKRAEEYDEQFF. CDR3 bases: TGTGCCAGCAGTTCGACCAAGCGGGCGGAGGAATACGATGAGCAGTTCTTC.

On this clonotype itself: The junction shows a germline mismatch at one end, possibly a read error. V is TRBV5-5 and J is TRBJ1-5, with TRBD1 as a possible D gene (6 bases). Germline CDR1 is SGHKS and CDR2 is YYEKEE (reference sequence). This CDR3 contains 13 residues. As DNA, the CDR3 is TGTGCCAGCGGCTTGGGGGGGCATCAGCCCCAGCATTTT. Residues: CASGLGGHQPQHF.